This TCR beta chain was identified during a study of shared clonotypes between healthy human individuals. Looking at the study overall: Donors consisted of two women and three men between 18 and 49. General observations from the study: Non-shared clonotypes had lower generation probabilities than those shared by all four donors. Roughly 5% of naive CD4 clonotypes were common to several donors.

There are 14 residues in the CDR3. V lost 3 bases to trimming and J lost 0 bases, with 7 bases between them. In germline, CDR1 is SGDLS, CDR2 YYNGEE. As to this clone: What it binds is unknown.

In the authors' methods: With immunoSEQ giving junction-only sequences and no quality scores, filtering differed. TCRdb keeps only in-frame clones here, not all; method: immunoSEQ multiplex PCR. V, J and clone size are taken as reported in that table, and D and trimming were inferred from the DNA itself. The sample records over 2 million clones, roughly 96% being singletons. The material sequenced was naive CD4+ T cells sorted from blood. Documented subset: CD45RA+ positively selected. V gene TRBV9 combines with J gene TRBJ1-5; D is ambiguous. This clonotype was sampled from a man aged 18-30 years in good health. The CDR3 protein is CASSAGYSNQPQHF. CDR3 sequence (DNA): TGTGCCAGCAGCGCGGGATATAGCAATCAGCCCCAGCATTTT.